Listed below are T cell receptor beta chains from one sample, sequenced in a study of blood T cell repertoires in COVID-19. The data were produced by immunoSEQ multiplex PCR, yet TCRdb's version contains in-frame clones alone and is incomplete. This table has approximately 150,000 clones, around 90% appearing once. The sample taken for sequencing was peripheral blood. These receptors originate from a human donor in a cohort sampled during active COVID-19. CDR3s include the opening cysteine and the closing phenylalanine or tryptophan. Fields, in order: CDR3 length, D gene, clone size, J gene, V gene, CDR3 DNA, CDR3 protein. The D gene is left open where the match is weak. Size is stated for part of the rows, as once, few or many counts, or as a class when the clone is expanded.

13	.	once	TRBJ2-3	TRBV19	TGTGCCAGTAAGACTAGGAGCACAGATACGCAGTATTTT	CASKTRSTDTQYF
16	.	.	TRBJ1-1	TRBV28	TGTGCCAGCAGTTTCATGGGACTGAGGGAGGGTACTGAAGCTTTCTTT	CASSFMGLREGTEAFF
14	.	.	TRBJ2-1	TRBV4-3	TGCGCCAGCAGCCAAGATCGGGTGGGCAATGAGCAGTTCTTC	CASSQDRVGNEQFF
14	.	.	TRBJ2-7	TRBV2	TGTGCCAGCAGTGAATATGGGTCGGGCTACGAGCAGTACTTC	CASSEYGSGYEQYF
14	TRBD1	.	TRBJ2-7	TRBV7-9	TGTGCCAGCAGCTTAGGGACAGGCCAGCTCGAGCAGTACTTC	CASSLGTGQLEQYF
15	TRBD2	once	TRBJ2-1	TRBV6-5	TGTGCCAGCAGCCTGGGGGGGACTGGCTACAATGAGCAGTTCTTC	CASSLGGTGYNEQFF
13	.	.	TRBJ2-7	TRBV5-8	TGTGCCAGCAGCTTGGTAGGGGGCTACGAGCAGTACTTC	CASSLVGGYEQYF
15	.	.	TRBJ2-7	TRBV4-1	TGCGCCAGCAGCCAGGGGGACATACAGGCCCACGAGCAGTACTTC	CASSQGDIQAHEQYF
19	TRBD1	.	TRBJ1-5	TRBV6-4	TGTGCCAGCAGTGACTTGGGCAGGGGGTTATTTTGGGGCAATCAGCCCCAGCATTTT	CASSDLGRGLFWGNQPQHF
11	.	.	TRBJ2-7	TRBV7-9	TGTGCCAGCGGGCCGAACTACGAGCAGTACTTC	CASGPNYEQYF
12	.	.	TRBJ2-7	TRBV2	TGTGCCAGCAGCTTTGCCAGCTACGAGCAGTACTTC	CASSFASYEQYF
14	.	once	TRBJ2-7	TRBV9	TGTGCCAGCAGCACCCGACAGGCCTCCTACGAGCAGTACTTC	CASSTRQASYEQYF
12	.	.	TRBJ1-2	TRBV6-7	TGTGCCAGCATCCCAGGGTTCGATGGCTACACCTTC	CASIPGFDGYTF
17	TRBD1	.	TRBJ1-1	TRBV10-2	TGCGCCAGCAGTGGGGTTTTTTCGGGACAGGGTGGAGCTGAAGCTTTCTTT	CASSGVFSGQGGAEAFF
12	.	.	TRBJ2-7	TRBV11-2	TGTGCCAGCAGCTTTAGCCAGATCGAGCAGTACTTC	CASSFSQIEQYF
13	.	.	TRBJ2-1	TRBV9	TGTGCCAGCAGCGTAGAGCTCTCCCATGAGCAGTTCTTC	CASSVELSHEQFF
16	TRBD2	.	TRBJ2-7	TRBV4-1	TGCGCCAGCAGCCAAGTTACTAGCGGGAGTAGGAACGAGCAGTACTTC	CASSQVTSGSRNEQYF
20	TRBD2	.	TRBJ2-1	TRBV6-1	TGTGCCAGCAGTGAAGCGCCCTTAACTATAGCAGCGGGAGCTAGAAATGAGCAGTTCTTC	CASSEAPLTIAAGARNEQFF
14	TRBD2	.	TRBJ2-7	TRBV28	TGTGCCATTACCGGCACACTAGCGGTTGGCGAGCAGTACTTC	CAITGTLAVGEQYF
12	.	.	TRBJ2-2	TRBV12-3/TRBV12-4	TGTGCCAGCACCCACCCCGGCGGGGAGCTGTTTTTT	CASTHPGGELFF
13	.	.	TRBJ1-1	TRBV6-5	TGTGCCAGCAGTTACGGAGGGAACACTGAAGCTTTCTTT	CASSYGGNTEAFF
12	.	.	TRBJ2-3	TRBV28	TGTGCCAGCTCCGTATATAGAGATACGCAGTATTTT	CASSVYRDTQYF
15	.	.	TRBJ1-1	TRBV11-3	TGTGCCAGCAGCTTAGTACCAGGGGCGAACACTGAAGCTTTCTTT	CASSLVPGANTEAFF
16	TRBD1	.	TRBJ2-4	TRBV5-1	TGCGCCAGCAGACCCAATCCGGGACAGGGGGATGACATTCAGTACTTC	CASRPNPGQGDDIQYF
15	TRBD2	.	TRBJ2-1	TRBV2	TGTGCCAGCAGGGGAACTAGCGGGGGACACAATGAGCAGTTCTTC	CASRGTSGGHNEQFF
16	.	.	TRBJ2-2	TRBV28	TGTGCCAGCAGTCCCTTTCAGGGATCTTACACCGGGGAGCTGTTTTTT	CASSPFQGSYTGELFF
15	TRBD2	.	TRBJ2-1	TRBV25-1	TGTGCCAGCAGTGAAAGAGCGGGAGGCTACAATGAGCAGTTCTTC	CASSERAGGYNEQFF
15	.	.	TRBJ2-5	TRBV7-2	TGTGCCAGCAGCTTATCGGAACAGGGTGTTGAGACCCAGTACTTC	CASSLSEQGVETQYF
19	TRBD2	.	TRBJ2-1	TRBV7-9	TGTGCCAGCAGCTTACTAGGGACCGGGACTAGCGGGAGAGTCAATGAGCAGTTCTTC	CASSLLGTGTSGRVNEQFF
14	.	.	TRBJ1-1	TRBV3-1/TRBV3-2	TGTGCCAGCAGGTCACAGCTCATGAACACTGAAGCTTTCTTT	CASRSQLMNTEAFF
13	TRBD1	few	TRBJ1-2	TRBV27	TGTGCCAGCAGCCTGACAGGGGCCTATGGCTACACCTTC	CASSLTGAYGYTF
16	TRBD2	.	TRBJ2-7	TRBV7-6	TGTGCCAGCAGCCGGGGGACTAGCGGGAGCTCCCACGAGCAGTACTTC	CASSRGTSGSSHEQYF
15	TRBD1	.	TRBJ2-7	TRBV6-5	TGTGCCAGCAGTTATGGTCGGACAGGGGGGTACGAGCAGTACTTC	CASSYGRTGGYEQYF
14	.	.	TRBJ2-1	TRBV24-1	TGTGCCACCAGTGATTTGCGGTCCTCTAATGAGCAGTTCTTC	CATSDLRSSNEQFF
14	TRBD1	few	TRBJ1-2	TRBV24-1	TGTGCCACCAGTGCACCGGACAGGGGAGGTGGCTACACCTTC	CATSAPDRGGGYTF
15	TRBD1	.	TRBJ2-7	TRBV28	TGTGCCAGCAGCCACCCCGGGACAGGGGGCTACGAGCAGTACTTC	CASSHPGTGGYEQYF
16	TRBD1	.	TRBJ1-1	TRBV10-1	TGCGCCACCCCCCTACGGGACAGGGCTTTATACACTGAAGCTTTCTTT	CATPLRDRALYTEAFF
13	TRBD1	.	TRBJ2-5	TRBV6-5	TGTGCCAGCACGGGACAGGGCGGGCAGACCCAGTACTTC	CASTGQGGQTQYF
16	TRBD1	.	TRBJ1-6	TRBV13	TGTGCCAGCAGCCAGGGACAGGGCCTTAATAATTCACCCCTCCACTTT	CASSQGQGLNNSPLHF
14	TRBD2	.	TRBJ2-5	TRBV29-1	TGCAGCGTTGTCCCTAGCGGGGGTAAAGAGACCCAGTACTTC	CSVVPSGGKETQYF
15	TRBD1	once	TRBJ2-1	TRBV6-1	TGTGCCAGCAGTGAAAGCAGGACAGGGATCAATGAGCAGTTCTTC	CASSESRTGINEQFF
14	TRBD1	.	TRBJ1-2	TRBV27	TGTGCCAGCAGTCCCACGACAGGGAACTATGGCTACACCTTC	CASSPTTGNYGYTF
14	.	.	TRBJ2-7	TRBV19	TGTGCCAGTAGTATAGGCGGCCTTGCCTACGAGCAGTACTTC	CASSIGGLAYEQYF
14	TRBD1	once	TRBJ1-6	TRBV30	TGTGCGTCCGACGCGGGACAGTATAATTCACCCCTCCACTTT	CASDAGQYNSPLHF
14	.	.	TRBJ2-5	TRBV7-8	TGTGCCAGCAGCCCAGCGTTACAGCAAGAGACCCAGTACTTC	CASSPALQQETQYF